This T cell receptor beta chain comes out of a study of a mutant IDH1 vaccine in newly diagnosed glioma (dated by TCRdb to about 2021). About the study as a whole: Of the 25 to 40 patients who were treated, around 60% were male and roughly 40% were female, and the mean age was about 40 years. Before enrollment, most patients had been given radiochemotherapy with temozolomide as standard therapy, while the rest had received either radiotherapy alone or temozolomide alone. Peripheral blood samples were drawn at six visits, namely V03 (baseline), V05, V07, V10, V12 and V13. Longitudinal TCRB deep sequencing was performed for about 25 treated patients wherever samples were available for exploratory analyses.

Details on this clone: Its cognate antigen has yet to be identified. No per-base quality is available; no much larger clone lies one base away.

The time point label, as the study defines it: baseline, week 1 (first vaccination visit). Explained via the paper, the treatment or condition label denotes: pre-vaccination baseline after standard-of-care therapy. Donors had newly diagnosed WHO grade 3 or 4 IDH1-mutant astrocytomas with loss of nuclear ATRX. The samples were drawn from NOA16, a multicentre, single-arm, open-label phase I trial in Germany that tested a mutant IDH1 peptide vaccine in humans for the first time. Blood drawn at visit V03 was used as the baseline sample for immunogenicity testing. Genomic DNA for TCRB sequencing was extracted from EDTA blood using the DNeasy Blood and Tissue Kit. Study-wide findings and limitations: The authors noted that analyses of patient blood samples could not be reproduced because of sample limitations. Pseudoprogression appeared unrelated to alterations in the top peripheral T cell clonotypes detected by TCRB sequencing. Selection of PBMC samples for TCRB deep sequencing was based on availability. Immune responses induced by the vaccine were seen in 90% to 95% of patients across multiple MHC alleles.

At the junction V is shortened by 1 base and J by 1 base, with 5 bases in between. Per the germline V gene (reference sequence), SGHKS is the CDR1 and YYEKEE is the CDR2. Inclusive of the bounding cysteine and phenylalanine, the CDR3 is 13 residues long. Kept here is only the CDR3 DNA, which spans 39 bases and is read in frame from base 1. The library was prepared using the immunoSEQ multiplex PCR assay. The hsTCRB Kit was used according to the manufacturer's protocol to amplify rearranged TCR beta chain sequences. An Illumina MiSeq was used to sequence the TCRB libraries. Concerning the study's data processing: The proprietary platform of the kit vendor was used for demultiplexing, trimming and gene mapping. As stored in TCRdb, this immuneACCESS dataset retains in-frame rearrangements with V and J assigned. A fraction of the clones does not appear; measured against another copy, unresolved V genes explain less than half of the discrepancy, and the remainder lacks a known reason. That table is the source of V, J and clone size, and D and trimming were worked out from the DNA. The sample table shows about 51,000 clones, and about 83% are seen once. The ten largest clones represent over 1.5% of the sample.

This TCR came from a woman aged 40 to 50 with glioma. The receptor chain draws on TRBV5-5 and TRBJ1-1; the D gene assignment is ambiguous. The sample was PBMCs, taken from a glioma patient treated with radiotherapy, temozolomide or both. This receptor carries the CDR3 CASSLLGNTEAFF. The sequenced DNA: TGTGCCAGCAGCTTGCTGGGGAACACTGAAGCTTTCTTT.